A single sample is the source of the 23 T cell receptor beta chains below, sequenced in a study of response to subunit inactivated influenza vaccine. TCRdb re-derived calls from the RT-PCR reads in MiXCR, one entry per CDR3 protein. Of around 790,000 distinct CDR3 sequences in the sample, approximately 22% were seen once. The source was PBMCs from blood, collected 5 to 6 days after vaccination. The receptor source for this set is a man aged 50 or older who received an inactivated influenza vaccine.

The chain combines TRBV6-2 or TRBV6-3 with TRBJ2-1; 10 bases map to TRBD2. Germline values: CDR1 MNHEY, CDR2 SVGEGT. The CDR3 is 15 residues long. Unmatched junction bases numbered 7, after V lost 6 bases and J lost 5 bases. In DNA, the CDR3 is TGTGCCAGCAGAACATCGGGACTAGCGAACAATGAGCAGTTCTTC. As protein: CASRTSGLANNEQFF.

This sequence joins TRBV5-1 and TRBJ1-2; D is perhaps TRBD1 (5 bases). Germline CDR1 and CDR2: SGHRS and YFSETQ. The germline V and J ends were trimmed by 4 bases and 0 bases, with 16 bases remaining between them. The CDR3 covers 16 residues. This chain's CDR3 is CASSPKGATANYGYTF. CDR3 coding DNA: TGCGCCAGCAGCCCAAAAGGGGCAACAGCTAACTATGGCTACACCTTC.

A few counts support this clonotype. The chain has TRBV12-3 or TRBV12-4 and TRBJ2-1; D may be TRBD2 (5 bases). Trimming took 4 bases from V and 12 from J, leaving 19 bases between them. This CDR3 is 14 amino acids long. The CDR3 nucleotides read TGTGCCAGCAGTTACCAACCCCAACTAGGAGGGCAGTTCTTC. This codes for CASSYQPQLGGQFF.

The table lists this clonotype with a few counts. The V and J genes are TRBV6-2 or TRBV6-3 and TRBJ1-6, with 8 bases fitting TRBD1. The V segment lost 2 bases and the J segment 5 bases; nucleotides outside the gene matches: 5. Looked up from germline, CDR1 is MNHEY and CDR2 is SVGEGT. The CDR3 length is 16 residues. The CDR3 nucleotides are TGTGCCAGCAGTTACGCCCGGACAGGGAATAATTCACCCCTCCACTTT. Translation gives CASSYARTGNNSPLHF.

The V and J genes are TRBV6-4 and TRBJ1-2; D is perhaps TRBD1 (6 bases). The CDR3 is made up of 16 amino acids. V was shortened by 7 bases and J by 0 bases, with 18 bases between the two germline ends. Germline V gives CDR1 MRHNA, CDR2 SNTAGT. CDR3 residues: CASIPLDRYPNYGYTF. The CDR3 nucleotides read TGTGCCAGCATTCCCTTGGACAGATACCCTAACTATGGCTACACCTTC.

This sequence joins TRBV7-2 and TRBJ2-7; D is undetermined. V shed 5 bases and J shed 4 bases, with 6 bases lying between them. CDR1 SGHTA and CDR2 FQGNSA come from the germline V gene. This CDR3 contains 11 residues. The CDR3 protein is CASSNFYEQYF. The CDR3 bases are TGTGCCAGCAGCAACTTTTACGAGCAGTACTTC.

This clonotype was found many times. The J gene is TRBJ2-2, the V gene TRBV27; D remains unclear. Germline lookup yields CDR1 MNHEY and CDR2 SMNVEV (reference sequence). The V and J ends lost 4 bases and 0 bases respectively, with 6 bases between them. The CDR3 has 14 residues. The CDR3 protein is CASSSLPNTGELFF. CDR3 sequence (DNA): TGTGCCAGCAGTTCCCTACCGAACACCGGGGAGCTGTTTTTT.

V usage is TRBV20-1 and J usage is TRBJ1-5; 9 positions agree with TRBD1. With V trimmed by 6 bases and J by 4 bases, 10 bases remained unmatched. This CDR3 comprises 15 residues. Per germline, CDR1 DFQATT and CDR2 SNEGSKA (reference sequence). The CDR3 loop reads CSALFGQGTNQPQHF. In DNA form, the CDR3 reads TGCAGTGCATTATTTGGACAGGGGACAAATCAGCCCCAGCATTTT.

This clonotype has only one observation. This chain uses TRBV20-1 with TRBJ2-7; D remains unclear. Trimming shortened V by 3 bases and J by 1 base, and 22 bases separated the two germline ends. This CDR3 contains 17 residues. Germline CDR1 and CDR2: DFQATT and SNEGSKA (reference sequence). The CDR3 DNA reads TGCAGTGCTAGCCCCCTCCCACCGCTGACTCTGTCCTACGAGCAGTACTTC. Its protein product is CSASPLPPLTLSYEQYF.

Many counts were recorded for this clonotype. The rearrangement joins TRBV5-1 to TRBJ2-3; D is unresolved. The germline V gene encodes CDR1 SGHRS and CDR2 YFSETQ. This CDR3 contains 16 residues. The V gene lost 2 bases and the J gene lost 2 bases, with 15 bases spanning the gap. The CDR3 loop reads CASSFLQLSYTDTQYF. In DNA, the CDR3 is TGCGCCAGCAGCTTCCTACAGCTTTCGTACACAGATACGCAGTATTTT.

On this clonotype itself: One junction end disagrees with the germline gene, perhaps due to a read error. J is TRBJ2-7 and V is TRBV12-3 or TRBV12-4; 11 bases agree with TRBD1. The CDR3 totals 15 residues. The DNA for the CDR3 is TGTGCCAGCAGTTCCAGGACAGGGGGCTCCCACGAGCAGTACTTC. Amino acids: CASSSRTGGSHEQYF.

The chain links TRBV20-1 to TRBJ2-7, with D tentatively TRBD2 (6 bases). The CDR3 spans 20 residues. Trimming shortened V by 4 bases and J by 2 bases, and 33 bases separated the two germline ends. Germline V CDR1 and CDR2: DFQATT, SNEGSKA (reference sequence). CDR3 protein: CSAIEPPDSKKAGYTYEQYF. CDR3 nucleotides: TGCAGTGCTATTGAACCCCCTGACTCAAAAAAGGCGGGGTACACCTACGAGCAGTACTTC.

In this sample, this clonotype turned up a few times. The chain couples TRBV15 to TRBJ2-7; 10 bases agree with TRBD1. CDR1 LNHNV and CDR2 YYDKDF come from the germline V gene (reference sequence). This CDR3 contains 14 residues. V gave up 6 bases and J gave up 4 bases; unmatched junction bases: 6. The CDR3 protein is CATSSRDRGYEQYF. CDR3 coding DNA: TGTGCCACCAGTTCCCGGGACAGGGGTTACGAGCAGTACTTC.

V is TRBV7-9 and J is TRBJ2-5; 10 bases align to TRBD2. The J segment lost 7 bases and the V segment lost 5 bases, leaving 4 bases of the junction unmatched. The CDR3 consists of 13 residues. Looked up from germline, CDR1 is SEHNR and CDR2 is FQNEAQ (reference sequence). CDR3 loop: CASSGTSAATQYF. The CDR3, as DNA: TGTGCCAGCAGCGGGACTAGCGCTGCGACCCAGTACTTC. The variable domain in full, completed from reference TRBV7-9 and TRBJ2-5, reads DTGVSQNPRHKITKRGQNVTFRCDPISEHNRLYWYRQTLGQGPEFLTYFQNEAQLEKSRLLSDRFSAERPKGSFSTLEIQRTEQGDSAMYLCASSGTSAATQYFGPGTRLLVL.

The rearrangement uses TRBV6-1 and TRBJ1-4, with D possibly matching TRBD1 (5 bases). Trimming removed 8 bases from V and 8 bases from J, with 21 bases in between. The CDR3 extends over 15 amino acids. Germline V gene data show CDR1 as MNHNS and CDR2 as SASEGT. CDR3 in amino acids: CASGTVEAVGEKLFF. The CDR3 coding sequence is TGTGCCAGCGGGACGGTGGAGGCAGTTGGGGAAAAACTGTTTTTT.

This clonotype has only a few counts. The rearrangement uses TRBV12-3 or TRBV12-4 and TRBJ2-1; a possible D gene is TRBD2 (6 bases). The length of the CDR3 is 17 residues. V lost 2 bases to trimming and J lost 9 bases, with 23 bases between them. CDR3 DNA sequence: TGTGCCAGCAGTTTACATTTTAGCGGTCCGAGGTATAGTGAGCAGTTCTTC. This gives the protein CASSLHFSGPRYSEQFF.

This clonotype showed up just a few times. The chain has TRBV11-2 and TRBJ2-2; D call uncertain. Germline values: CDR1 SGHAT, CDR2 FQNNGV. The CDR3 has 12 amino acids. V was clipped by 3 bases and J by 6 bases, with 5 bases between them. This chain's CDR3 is CASSFQSGELFF. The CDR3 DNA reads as TGTGCCAGCAGCTTTCAGTCCGGGGAGCTGTTTTTT.

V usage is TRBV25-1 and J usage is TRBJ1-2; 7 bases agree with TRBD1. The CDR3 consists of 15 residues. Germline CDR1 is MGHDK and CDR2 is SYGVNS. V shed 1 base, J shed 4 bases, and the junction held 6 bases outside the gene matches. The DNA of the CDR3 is TGTGCCAGCAGTGAATCTAGCAGGGGGGGCTATGGCTACACCTTC. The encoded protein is CASSESSRGGYGYTF.

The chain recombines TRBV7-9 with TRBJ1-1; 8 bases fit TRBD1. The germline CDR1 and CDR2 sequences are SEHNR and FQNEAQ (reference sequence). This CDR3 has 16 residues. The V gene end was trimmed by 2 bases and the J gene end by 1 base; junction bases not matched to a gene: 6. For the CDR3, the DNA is TGTGCCAGCAGCTTACGGCAGGGGGCGCCGAACACTGAAGCTTTCTTT. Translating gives CASSLRQGAPNTEAFF.

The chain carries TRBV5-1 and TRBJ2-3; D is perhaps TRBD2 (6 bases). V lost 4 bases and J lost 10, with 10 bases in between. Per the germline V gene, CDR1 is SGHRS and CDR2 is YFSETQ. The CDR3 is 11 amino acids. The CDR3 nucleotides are TGCGCCAGCAGCAGCCGGGAGTCGCAGTATTTT. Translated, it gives CASSSRESQYF.

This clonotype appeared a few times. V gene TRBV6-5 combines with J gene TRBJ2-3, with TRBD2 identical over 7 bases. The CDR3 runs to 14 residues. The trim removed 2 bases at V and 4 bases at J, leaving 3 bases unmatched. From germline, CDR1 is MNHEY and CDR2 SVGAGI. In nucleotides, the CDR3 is TGTGCCAGCAGTTACGGCGGGAGCGCAGATACGCAGTATTTT. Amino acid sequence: CASSYGGSADTQYF.

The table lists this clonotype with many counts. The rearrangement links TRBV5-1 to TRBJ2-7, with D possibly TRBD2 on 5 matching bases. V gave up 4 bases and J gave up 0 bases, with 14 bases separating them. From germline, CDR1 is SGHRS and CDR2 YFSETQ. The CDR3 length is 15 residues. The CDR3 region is CASSPTPTSSYEQYF. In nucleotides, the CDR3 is TGCGCCAGCAGCCCCACACCAACTAGCTCCTACGAGCAGTACTTC.

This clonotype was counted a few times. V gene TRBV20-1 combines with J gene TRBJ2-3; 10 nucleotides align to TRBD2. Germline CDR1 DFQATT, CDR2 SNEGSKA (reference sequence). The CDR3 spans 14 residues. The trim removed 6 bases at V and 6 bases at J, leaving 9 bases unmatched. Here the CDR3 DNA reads TGCAGTGCAAAGCGGGGGGGGTTTAGGGATACGCAGTATTTT. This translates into CSAKRGGFRDTQYF.